The 24 T cell receptor beta chains in this list originate from one sample, sequenced in a study of T cells expressing NK-cell markers. One entry per CDR3 protein, without DNA, is what TCRdb gives after re-calling the 5' RACE reads. This sample's clone table lists about 190,000 distinct CDR3 sequences. Material for sequencing was blood T cells: a sorted CD56 or NKG2C T cell subset, CD4+ or CD8+ T cells, or bulk PBMC T cells (not recorded which). These receptors were obtained from a man aged 18-70 years in good health.

The V call is TRBV28, the J call TRBJ2-1; TCRdb's D call of TRBD2 is untestable without DNA. This CDR3 is built from 15 residues. Germline CDR1 is MDHEN and CDR2 is SYDVKM. The CDR3 here is CASSLMGLGYNEQFF.

V usage is TRBV13 and J usage is TRBJ1-1; the D call from TCRdb, TRBD1, cannot be confirmed without DNA. From germline, CDR1 is PRHDT and CDR2 FYEKMQ (reference sequence). The CDR3 has 15 residues. CDR3 loop: CASSSTGGRNTEAFF.

The chain carries TRBV7-6 and TRBJ2-5; the D call from TCRdb, TRBD1, cannot be confirmed without DNA. This CDR3 spans 17 amino acids. Germline values: CDR1 SGHVS, CDR2 FNYEAQ. The CDR3 protein is CASSSGGGALVLETQYF. Based on the CDR3 plus reference TRBV7-6 and TRBJ2-5, the full variable domain is GAGVSQSPRYKVTKRGQDVALRCDPISGHVSLYWYRQALGQGPEFLTYFNYEAQQDKSGLPNDRFSAERPEGSISTLTIQRTEQRDSAMYRCASSSGGGALVLETQYFGPGTRLLVL.

The gene calls are TRBV6-1 and TRBJ2-1; TCRdb reports TRBD1, a call that lacks DNA to check it against. Germline values: CDR1 MNHNS, CDR2 SASEGT. The CDR3 is 16 residues long. This CDR3 reads CASSKVRDRGYNEQFF.

The CDR3 here is CASSQLAGGLSEQFF. The chain recombines TRBV4-1 with TRBJ2-1; TCRdb's assignment of TRBD2 cannot be checked, as there is no DNA. The CDR3 consists of 15 residues. The V gene's germline CDR1 is MGHRA and CDR2 YSYEKL.

The chain uses TRBV3-1 and TRBJ2-4; TCRdb names TRBD1, which stays unverified in the absence of DNA. Germline loops: CDR1 LGHDT, CDR2 YNNKEL (reference sequence). The CDR3 loop spans 14 amino acids. The CDR3 sequence: CASSQGRGLDIQYF.

This chain uses TRBV7-6 with TRBJ2-5; TCRdb gives TRBD1 as the D gene, but with no DNA this cannot be confirmed. The CDR3 totals 15 residues. The germline CDR1 and CDR2 sequences are SGHVS and FNYEAQ. The CDR3 sequence is CASSLEDRGRETQYF.

The CDR3 region is CASSSGQGERYNEQFF. The rearrangement links TRBV28 to TRBJ2-1; the TCRdb call, TRBD1, lacks DNA for checking. The CDR3 extends over 16 amino acids. Germline-derived CDR1 and CDR2 are MDHEN and SYDVKM. Combining the CDR3 with reference TRBV28 and TRBJ2-1 gives the whole variable domain DVKVTQSSRYLVKRTGEKVFLECVQDMDHENMFWYRQDPGLGLRLIYFSYDVKMKEKGDIPEGYSVSREKKERFSLILESASTNQTSMYLCASSSGQGERYNEQFFGPGTRLTVL.

This rearrangement joins TRBV28 to TRBJ1-6. This CDR3 has 15 amino acids. Germline V lookup: CDR1 MDHEN, CDR2 SYDVKM. The CDR3 loop is CASSLRDLDNSPLHF.

The rearrangement joins TRBV24-1 to TRBJ2-3. CDR3 length: 14 residues. Germline assignment: CDR1 KGHDR and CDR2 SFDVKD. This CDR3 reads CATSDSVVADTQYF.

The chain couples TRBV12-3 or TRBV12-4 to TRBJ2-7; TCRdb names TRBD1, which stays unverified in the absence of DNA. This CDR3 comprises 15 residues. CDR3 sequence: CASSFFWGLSYEQYF.

The chain has TRBV9 and TRBJ2-1; absent DNA, TCRdb's TRBD2 call cannot be checked. Per the germline V gene, CDR1 is SGDLS and CDR2 is YYNGEE. CDR3 length: 16 residues. CDR3 protein: CASSARTSGGLDEQFF.

J is TRBJ2-5 and V is TRBV7-9; TCRdb calls TRBD1, which cannot be checked without DNA. Germline CDR1 reads SEHNR; CDR2 reads FQNEAQ (reference sequence). The CDR3 extends over 13 amino acids. CDR3 in amino acids: CASSKPGSETQYF.

V gene TRBV27 combines with J gene TRBJ1-2; TCRdb reports TRBD1, a call that lacks DNA to check it against. The CDR3 consists of 16 residues. Germline-derived CDR1 and CDR2 are MNHEY and SMNVEV (reference sequence). The CDR3 loop is CASSFSGQGAVYGYTF.

This chain links TRBV12-3 or TRBV12-4 with TRBJ1-4. This CDR3 comprises 13 residues. Here the CDR3 reads CASSLAIGEVLFF.

This chain joins TRBV3-1 and TRBJ2-4; TCRdb indicates TRBD2, and absent DNA this call remains unverified. The length of the CDR3 is 18 residues. From germline, CDR1 is LGHDT and CDR2 YNNKEL (reference sequence). The CDR3 here is CASSPPLAGGRAKNIQYF.

The rearrangement links TRBV2 to TRBJ2-5; lacking DNA, the TRBD1 call made by TCRdb goes unchecked. The CDR3 is 14 amino acids. Germline V lookup: CDR1 SNHLY, CDR2 FYNNEI. This CDR3 is CASSEVLGEETQYF.

The V gene is TRBV6-2 or TRBV6-3, the J gene TRBJ2-3; with no DNA, the TCRdb D assignment of TRBD1 cannot be verified. Germline-derived CDR1 and CDR2 are MNHEY and SVGEGT. This CDR3 is 15 amino acids long. The CDR3 is CASSRVPPGRDTQYF.

This chain connects TRBV10-1 to TRBJ2-5; the TCRdb call, TRBD1, lacks DNA for checking. Germline V gene sequence: CDR1 WNHNN, CDR2 SYGVQD (reference sequence). The CDR3 length is 17 residues. CDR3 residues: CASSESWDRGFRETQYF.

The chain combines TRBV5-5 with TRBJ1-4; TCRdb's D gene call, TRBD1, goes unchecked for lack of DNA. The CDR3 length is 15 residues. Germline lookup yields CDR1 SGHKS and CDR2 YYEKEE (reference sequence). The CDR3 region is CASSTTDRGGEKLFF.

The chain has TRBV4-1 and TRBJ2-1; TCRdb reports TRBD2, a call that lacks DNA to check it against. The germline CDR1 and CDR2 sequences are MGHRA and YSYEKL. This CDR3 contains 15 residues. The chain's CDR3 is CASSQVAGGYNEQFF.

The chain is built from TRBV7-9 and TRBJ1-1; TCRdb outputs TRBD1, but without DNA this stays unchecked. This CDR3 spans 15 amino acids. Germline-derived CDR1 and CDR2 are SEHNR and FQNEAQ (reference sequence). The CDR3 here is CASTVLGTGTTEAFF.

J is TRBJ1-6 and V is TRBV2; TCRdb calls TRBD1, which cannot be checked without DNA. The CDR3 has 15 residues. Germline assignment: CDR1 SNHLY and CDR2 FYNNEI. CDR3 residues: CASSDLQGYNSPLHF. The variable domain in full, with the rest retrieved from reference TRBV2 and TRBJ1-6, is EPEVTQTPSHQVTQMGQEVILRCVPISNHLYFYWYRQILGQKVEFLVSFYNNEISEKSEIFDDQFSVERPDGSNFTLKIRSTKLEDSAMYFCASSDLQGYNSPLHFGNGTRLTVT.

The chain couples TRBV19 to TRBJ2-3; the D gene TCRdb calls, TRBD1, cannot be checked with no DNA. The CDR3 contains 15 residues. Germline-derived CDR1 and CDR2 are LNHDA and SQIVND (reference sequence). The CDR3 reads CASSPDRGSRDTQYF.